A selection of T cell receptor beta chains follows, all from one sample in a study of PD-1 blockade in classical Hodgkin lymphoma. Assay: immunoSEQ multiplex PCR; the TCRdb copy retains only in-frame clones and omits some. In the table there are 25,000 to 35,000 clones, less than 80% of which are singletons. The sample in question was CD4+ T cells from blood, obtained before the fourth cycle of nivolumab. The receptor set was obtained from a human donor with classical Hodgkin lymphoma. Both conserved end residues are trimmed from each CDR3. Each record gives: V gene, D gene, J gene, CDR3 protein. D genes are given only for firm matches.

V gene: TRBV9; D gene: TRBD1; J gene: TRBJ1-3; CDR3 protein: ASSVTTGSPGNTIY
V gene: TRBV18; D gene: .; J gene: TRBJ2-3; CDR3 protein: ASSPNRGTDTQY
V gene: TRBV5-3; D gene: .; J gene: TRBJ1-3; CDR3 protein: ARSLERGGNTIY
V gene: TRBV5-4; D gene: .; J gene: TRBJ2-2; CDR3 protein: ASSLGLGGINTGELF
V gene: TRBV18; D gene: .; J gene: TRBJ2-5; CDR3 protein: ASSASGVQETQY
V gene: TRBV19; D gene: .; J gene: TRBJ2-1; CDR3 protein: ASSRATYNEQF
V gene: TRBV29-1; D gene: .; J gene: TRBJ2-7; CDR3 protein: SAQGLSSYEQY
V gene: TRBV6-5; D gene: .; J gene: TRBJ1-1; CDR3 protein: ASSYVGLSRDTEAF
V gene: TRBV27; D gene: .; J gene: TRBJ2-7; CDR3 protein: ASSLRGGVDEQY
V gene: TRBV10-3; D gene: TRBD1; J gene: TRBJ1-2; CDR3 protein: AISRDSGYYT
V gene: TRBV6-5; D gene: .; J gene: TRBJ2-1; CDR3 protein: ASSSWGTSYNEQF
V gene: TRBV1; D gene: .; J gene: TRBJ2-3; CDR3 protein: TSRHPGLAEPDTQY
V gene: TRBV4-1; D gene: .; J gene: TRBJ1-1; CDR3 protein: ASSQGQGGTEAF
V gene: TRBV28; D gene: .; J gene: TRBJ2-2; CDR3 protein: ASSLGAGSTGELF
V gene: TRBV11-3; D gene: TRBD2; J gene: TRBJ2-1; CDR3 protein: ASSPTRAGGEQF
V gene: TRBV29-1; D gene: TRBD1; J gene: TRBJ1-4; CDR3 protein: SVEDVGGGGKLF
V gene: TRBV19; D gene: TRBD1; J gene: TRBJ1-5; CDR3 protein: ASSMLGGVNQPQH
V gene: TRBV7-9; D gene: .; J gene: TRBJ1-6; CDR3 protein: ASSLNGGFDSPLH
V gene: TRBV18; D gene: .; J gene: TRBJ2-7; CDR3 protein: ASSPLGSQGIYERY
V gene: TRBV13; D gene: .; J gene: TRBJ2-7; CDR3 protein: ASSLVTQGEQY
V gene: TRBV18; D gene: TRBD1; J gene: TRBJ1-5; CDR3 protein: ASSGGQGRGQPQH
V gene: TRBV19; D gene: TRBD1; J gene: TRBJ2-5; CDR3 protein: ASSLRTGGVETQY
V gene: TRBV7-9; D gene: TRBD1; J gene: TRBJ2-1; CDR3 protein: ASSLRDRGPNEQF
V gene: TRBV6-6; D gene: TRBD1; J gene: TRBJ2-2; CDR3 protein: ASSYSGAGGAGELF
V gene: TRBV5-6; D gene: .; J gene: TRBJ1-6; CDR3 protein: ASAGAVGSPLH
V gene: TRBV28; D gene: .; J gene: TRBJ1-5; CDR3 protein: ASFTRAVSNQPQH
V gene: TRBV6-1; D gene: TRBD1; J gene: TRBJ1-3; CDR3 protein: ASRQGSGNTIY
V gene: TRBV5-6; D gene: TRBD1; J gene: TRBJ2-6; CDR3 protein: ASSNTGQGLSGANVLT
V gene: TRBV29-1; D gene: TRBD1; J gene: TRBJ1-5; CDR3 protein: SVGDSKNQPQH
V gene: TRBV4-2; D gene: TRBD2; J gene: TRBJ2-3; CDR3 protein: ASSPRLAGGTDTQY
V gene: TRBV29-1; D gene: TRBD2; J gene: TRBJ2-3; CDR3 protein: SVVLAGGPSTDTQY
V gene: TRBV14; D gene: .; J gene: TRBJ2-4; CDR3 protein: ASSPSVASKNIQY
V gene: TRBV19; D gene: .; J gene: TRBJ2-7; CDR3 protein: ASSIGYRKGGEQY
V gene: TRBV29-1; D gene: .; J gene: TRBJ1-2; CDR3 protein: SVQQGSNYGYT
V gene: TRBV6-6; D gene: TRBD1; J gene: TRBJ1-1; CDR3 protein: ASTPRTGLNTEAF
V gene: TRBV28; D gene: .; J gene: TRBJ2-7; CDR3 protein: ASTSGTFSSLEQY
V gene: TRBV4-2; D gene: .; J gene: TRBJ2-1; CDR3 protein: ASSPYLDSPNNEQF
V gene: TRBV2; D gene: TRBD1; J gene: TRBJ1-1; CDR3 protein: ASSMGQMNTEAF
V gene: TRBV7-6; D gene: TRBD2; J gene: TRBJ2-6; CDR3 protein: ASSPRGAGANVLT
V gene: TRBV5-4; D gene: TRBD1; J gene: TRBJ2-3; CDR3 protein: ASSRRDRGSDTQY
V gene: TRBV6-5; D gene: TRBD2; J gene: TRBJ2-6; CDR3 protein: ASSYAGGSGANVLT
V gene: TRBV29-1; D gene: .; J gene: TRBJ1-3; CDR3 protein: SAWGLRGAGNTIY
V gene: TRBV5-1; D gene: TRBD2; J gene: TRBJ2-3; CDR3 protein: ASSLEPSSGGTDTQY
V gene: TRBV27; D gene: TRBD2; J gene: TRBJ2-7; CDR3 protein: ASSFFPQAGGDEQY
V gene: TRBV19; D gene: TRBD2; J gene: TRBJ2-1; CDR3 protein: ASCRLAGLYNEQF
V gene: TRBV5-1; D gene: .; J gene: TRBJ2-4; CDR3 protein: ASSPQGGDLNIQY
V gene: TRBV6-6; D gene: .; J gene: TRBJ2-5; CDR3 protein: ASRSSSGGQETQY
V gene: TRBV7-3; D gene: .; J gene: TRBJ1-4; CDR3 protein: ASTFLGENQTLTNEKLF